The clone carrying this T cell receptor (beta chain) has just a few counts. TCRdb re-derived calls from the 5' RACE reads in MiXCR, one entry per CDR3 protein. The data show 550,000 to 800,000 distinct CDR3 sequences, roughly 7.1% seen once. This record belongs to a study of identical twins. The germline V gene has CDR1 MNHNS and CDR2 SASEGT. The length of the CDR3 is 15 residues. The trim removed 7 bases at V and 7 bases at J, leaving 13 bases unmatched. These data were also filed under a second study, of yellow fever vaccine responses in identical twins.

The receptor was isolated from a woman aged 18-29 years in good health. The sample consisted of PBMCs. The rearrangement uses TRBV6-1 and TRBJ2-5; 9 nucleotides match TRBD2. CDR3 sequence: CASTRGASGEGTQYF. CDR3 in DNA: TGTGCCAGCACCCGTGGGGCTAGCGGGGAAGGGACCCAGTACTTC.